A single sample gave rise to the 20 T cell receptor beta chains below, sequenced in a study of cytomegalovirus exposure and HLA in healthy donors. The PCR contained 60 Vbeta and 13 Jbeta primers. Generated by immunoSEQ multiplex PCR, the TCRdb table keeps only in-frame clones and is missing some. The sample carries around 97,000 clones, over 70% recorded once. The sequencing input was PBMCs. The receptors shown here come from a man aged 50-59 years in good health and CMV-seropositive.

Note on this clone: One end of the junction is discordant with germline, which a read error may explain. The sample contains more than one DNA sequence encoding this CDR3. V and J are TRBV6-1 and TRBJ2-7; 14 bases are shared with TRBD2. Germline V CDR1 and CDR2: MNHNS, SASEGT. This CDR3 contains 15 residues. This chain's CDR3 is CASSEGTSGSYEQYF. DNA for the CDR3: TGTGCCAGCAGCGAAGGGACTAGCGGGAGCTACGAGCAGTACTTC.

This clone was counted between two and nine times. The chain combines TRBV6-5 with TRBJ2-1; D remains ambiguous. The CDR3 is 16 residues long. Deletions cut 0 bases from V and 2 bases from J, with 11 bases between. Germline CDR1 and CDR2: MNHEY and SVGAGI. CDR3 protein: CASSYSAELAYNEQFF. The CDR3 bases are TGTGCCAGCAGTTACTCGGCGGAGTTGGCCTACAATGAGCAGTTCTTC.

The gene calls are TRBV29-1 and TRBJ1-2, with 8 bases that match TRBD1. The germline CDR1 and CDR2 sequences are SQVTM and ANQGSEA. Trimming removed 0 bases from V and 7 bases from J; junction bases left unmatched: 7. The CDR3 has 14 residues. The CDR3 DNA sequence: TGCAGCGTTGAAGATTGGCAGGGGGCGGGTGGCTACACCTTC. It specifies CSVEDWQGAGGYTF. The whole variable domain, remainder taken from reference TRBV29-1 and TRBJ1-2, is SAVISQKPSRDICQRGTSLTIQCQVDSQVTMMFWYRQQPGQSLTLIATANQGSEATYESGFVIDKFPISRPNLTFSTLTVSNMSPEDSSIYLCSVEDWQGAGGYTFGSGTRLTVV.

V usage is TRBV6-1 and J usage is TRBJ2-7; 10 nucleotides align to TRBD2. This CDR3 contains 13 residues. Germline CDR1 is MNHNS and CDR2 is SASEGT. V trimming: 11 bases; J trimming: 1 base; junction bases outside the gene matches: 5. The CDR3 DNA sequence: TGTGCCGCCGGGACTAGCGTTTCCTACGAGCAGTACTTC. It codes for CAAGTSVSYEQYF.

The V gene is TRBV5-1, the J gene TRBJ2-3, with 7 bases identical to TRBD2. The CDR3 is made up of 16 amino acids. The V and J ends lost 4 bases and 4 bases, in that order; junction bases with no gene match: 12. Per the germline V gene, CDR1 is SGHRS and CDR2 is YFSETQ. The CDR3 coding sequence is TGCGCCAGCAGCAAGGAGGGCGGACTAGTCCCAGATACGCAGTATTTT. Its translation is CASSKEGGLVPDTQYF. The full variable domain, rest sourced from reference TRBV5-1 and TRBJ2-3, is KAGVTQTPRYLIKTRGQQVTLSCSPISGHRSVSWYQQTPGQGLQFLFEYFSETQRNKGNFPGRFSGRQFSNSRSEMNVSTLELGDSALYLCASSKEGGLVPDTQYFGPGTRLTVL.

In its sample, this clone was seen once. The chain recombines TRBV19 with TRBJ1-1; D is possibly TRBD1 (5 bases). The germline V gene encodes CDR1 LNHDA and CDR2 SQIVND (reference sequence). The germline V and J ends were trimmed by 3 bases and 3 bases, with 8 bases remaining between them. This CDR3 has 13 amino acids. The DNA of the CDR3 is TGTGCCAGTAGTATCTCGGGGGACACTGAAGCTTTCTTT. It specifies CASSISGDTEAFF.

This clone was recorded a few times. The chain combines TRBV30 with TRBJ2-2, with D possibly matching TRBD2 (7 bases). Trimming took 0 bases from V and 0 from J, leaving 11 bases between them. The CDR3 is 16 residues long. The germline V gene has CDR1 GTSNPN and CDR2 SVGIG (reference sequence). The CDR3 DNA is TGTGCCTGGAGTGTAAGGGGGGGGGCGAACACCGGGGAGCTGTTTTTT. Protein product: CAWSVRGGANTGELFF.

The rearrangement joins TRBV4-1 to TRBJ2-3; 7 nucleotides agree with TRBD2. Germline values: CDR1 MGHRA, CDR2 YSYEKL. Unmatched junction bases numbered 16, after V lost 0 bases and J lost 4 bases. The CDR3 length is 19 residues. The CDR3 here is CASSQDGVAGARMSDTQYF. The CDR3 DNA reads TGCGCCAGCAGCCAAGATGGAGTCGCGGGAGCTCGTATGTCAGATACGCAGTATTTT.

J is TRBJ2-7 and V is TRBV4-1; D call uncertain. Germline V gene sequence: CDR1 MGHRA, CDR2 YSYEKL. The CDR3 has 15 amino acids. The V gene lost 1 base and the J gene lost 3 bases, with 13 bases spanning the gap. The CDR3: CASSQVQRAFYEQYF. The CDR3, as DNA: TGCGCCAGCAGCCAAGTCCAGCGAGCCTTCTACGAGCAGTACTTC.

J is TRBJ2-2 and V is TRBV28; 9 nucleotides match TRBD1. This CDR3 spans 13 amino acids. Germline values: CDR1 MDHEN, CDR2 SYDVKM. Trimming removed 6 bases from V and 4 bases from J; junction bases left unmatched: 0. The CDR3 protein is CASRTGGTGELFF. The CDR3 nucleotides are TGTGCCAGCAGGACAGGGGGCACCGGGGAGCTGTTTTTT.

The rearrangement links TRBV28 to TRBJ2-2; 13 nucleotides match TRBD2. CDR3 length: 14 amino acids. V lost 8 bases, J lost 8 bases, and 5 bases stayed unmatched. The germline V gene has CDR1 MDHEN and CDR2 SYDVKM. This CDR3 reads CASRTSGSTGELFF. In DNA, the CDR3 is TGTGCCAGCCGGACTAGCGGGAGTACGGGGGAGCTGTTTTTT.

V is TRBV5-4 and J is TRBJ2-7, with 8 nucleotides matching TRBD2. Germline loops: CDR1 SGHNT, CDR2 YYREEE (reference sequence). The CDR3 contains 13 residues. The V segment lost 0 bases and the J segment 7 bases; nucleotides outside the gene matches: 3. Here the CDR3 DNA reads TGTGCCAGCAGCTTGGCTAGCGGGCGGGAGCAGTACTTC. This translates into CASSLASGREQYF.

The chain employs TRBV2 and TRBJ1-4, with D possibly matching TRBD1 (5 bases). The CDR3 covers 14 residues. V was trimmed by 7 bases and J by 5 bases, leaving 14 bases between them. Germline CDR1 reads SNHLY; CDR2 reads FYNNEI. CDR3 region: CASIQDRWNEKLFF. CDR3 DNA sequence: TGTGCCAGCATACAAGACAGATGGAATGAAAAACTGTTTTTT.

This rearrangement joins TRBV7-2 to TRBJ2-3, with 10 bases matching TRBD2. Germline V gene lookup returns CDR1 SGHTA and CDR2 FQGNSA. The CDR3 is made up of 14 amino acids. V was pared by 8 bases and J by 0 bases, with 2 bases of the junction left unmatched. In DNA form, the CDR3 reads TGTGCCAGCCAACTAGCGGGGAGCACAGATACGCAGTATTTT. As protein: CASQLAGSTDTQYF.

The rearrangement uses TRBV9 and TRBJ1-2; possible D gene TRBD1, 5 bases. Germline CDR1 reads SGDLS; CDR2 reads YYNGEE. Trimming left V 3 bases short and J 4 bases short, with 7 bases between. This CDR3 comprises 12 residues. The CDR3 reads CASSGGGYGYTF. CDR3 DNA: TGTGCCAGCAGCGGGGGCGGCTATGGCTACACCTTC.

The chain carries TRBV19 and TRBJ1-1; 7 positions match TRBD1. CDR1 is LNHDA, CDR2 SQIVND, per germline (reference sequence). V lost 7 bases, J lost 4 bases, and 6 bases stayed unmatched. The CDR3 totals 13 residues. The CDR3 loop is CASTDRDRTEAFF. The CDR3, as DNA: TGTGCCAGTACCGACAGGGACCGCACTGAAGCTTTCTTT.

CDR3 sequence reads: CASSTVRLGSFDEQFF. CDR3 bases: TGTGCCAGCAGTACAGTACGTTTGGGGAGTTTCGATGAGCAGTTCTTC. This chain joins TRBV28 and TRBJ2-1; maybe TRBD2 (5 bases). V was pared by 5 bases and J by 8 bases, with 22 bases between. Germline assignment: CDR1 MDHEN and CDR2 SYDVKM. This CDR3 spans 16 amino acids. Together with reference TRBV28 and TRBJ2-1, the CDR3 gives the full variable domain: DVKVTQSSRYLVKRTGEKVFLECVQDMDHENMFWYRQDPGLGLRLIYFSYDVKMKEKGDIPEGYSVSREKKERFSLILESASTNQTSMYLCASSTVRLGSFDEQFFGPGTRLTVL.

CDR3 region: CASTGDSINSPLHF. CDR3 bases: TGTGCCAGTACGGGCGACAGCATTAATTCACCCCTCCACTTT. V and J are TRBV19 and TRBJ1-6; D is perhaps TRBD1 (5 bases). Germline CDR1 and CDR2: LNHDA and SQIVND (reference sequence). Trimming removed 7 bases at V and 6 bases at J, with 13 bases between. This CDR3 is 14 amino acids long.

This chain uses TRBV28 with TRBJ1-6; D not resolved. Trimming cost V 4 bases and J 5 bases, with 9 bases left between them. The CDR3 covers 14 residues. From germline, CDR1 is MDHEN and CDR2 SYDVKM. The CDR3 reads CASSSGGNNSPLHF. CDR3 nucleotides: TGTGCCAGCAGTTCGGGAGGGAATAATTCACCCCTCCACTTT.

This rearrangement joins TRBV6-1 to TRBJ2-3; D gene ambiguous. The V and J ends lost 6 bases and 0 bases respectively, with 4 bases between them. CDR3 length: 12 residues. Germline assignment: CDR1 MNHNS and CDR2 SASEGT. This CDR3 reads CASSPSTDTQYF. The CDR3 DNA is TGTGCCAGCAGCCCTAGCACAGATACGCAGTATTTT.